The source of this T cell receptor (beta chain) is a study of kidney transplant recipient with SARS-CoV-2 infection. The CDR3 covers 17 residues. CDR1 is SGHTA and CDR2 is FQGTGA in the germline V gene. With 0 bases removed from V and 2 bases from J, the gap between germline ends came to 16 bases. TCRdb analysed the reads with MiXCR anew, one entry per CDR3 protein. The data contain about 250,000 distinct CDR3 sequences, about 28% of them singletons. This clonotype appeared many times. This specimen was a blood sample, taken at baseline and between days 110 and 120 from a kidney transplant recipient. The TCR was taken from a young adult male patient who had COVID-19 and was a kidney transplant recipient. A share of the T cells may be of graft donor origin. The chain has TRBV7-3 and TRBJ1-1; no reliable D call. In nucleotides, the CDR3 is TGTGCCAGCAGCTTAACTAAAATAGGGCCATCAAACACTGAAGCTTTCTTT. Protein product: CASSLTKIGPSNTEAFF.